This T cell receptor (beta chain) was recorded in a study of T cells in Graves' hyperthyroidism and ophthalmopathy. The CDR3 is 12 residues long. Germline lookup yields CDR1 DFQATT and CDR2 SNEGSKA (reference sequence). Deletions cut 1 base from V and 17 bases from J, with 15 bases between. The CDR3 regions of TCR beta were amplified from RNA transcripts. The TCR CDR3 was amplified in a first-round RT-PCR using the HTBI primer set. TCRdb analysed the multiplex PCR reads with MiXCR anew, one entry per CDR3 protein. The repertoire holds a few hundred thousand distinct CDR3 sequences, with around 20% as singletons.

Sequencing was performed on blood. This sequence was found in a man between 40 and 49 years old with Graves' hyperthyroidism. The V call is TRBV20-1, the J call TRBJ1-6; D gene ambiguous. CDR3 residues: CSARAGPAGFHF. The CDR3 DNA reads TGCAGTGCTAGAGCCGGGCCTGCGGGGTTCCACTTT.